Below, 18 T cell receptor beta chains from the same sample are listed, as sequenced in a study of cytomegalovirus exposure and HLA in healthy donors. PCR was performed using 60 Vbeta and 13 Jbeta primers. Some clones are missing from TCRdb's copy, which holds only in-frame ones; the method was immunoSEQ multiplex PCR. The table has roughly 220,000 clones, approximately 79% seen once. The sequenced sample was PBMCs. Receptors were obtained from a man aged 50 or older in good health and CMV-seronegative.

The V and J genes are TRBV14 and TRBJ2-3; 8 bases line up with TRBD2. The CDR3 contains 17 residues. Per germline, CDR1 SGHDN and CDR2 FVKESK. The V and J ends lost 3 bases and 3 bases, in that order; junction bases with no gene match: 11. The chain's CDR3 is CASSHGFGRERTDTQYF. The CDR3 bases are TGTGCCAGCAGCCATGGGTTCGGGAGGGAAAGGACAGATACGCAGTATTTT.

The chain uses TRBV13 and TRBJ2-1; 7 nucleotides agree with TRBD1. The CDR3 has 11 residues. Looked up from germline, CDR1 is PRHDT and CDR2 is FYEKMQ (reference sequence). The ends lost 3 bases at V and 16 bases at J; junction bases unmatched: 6. The CDR3 spells CASSLTGTAFF. Written as DNA, the CDR3 is TGTGCCAGCAGCTTGACAGGGACGGCTTTCTTC.

This chain connects TRBV28 to TRBJ1-5, with 7 bases lining up with TRBD1. J gave up 2 bases and V 6 bases, and 7 bases lay outside the gene matches. This CDR3 has 15 residues. The germline gives CDR1 MDHEN, CDR2 SYDVKM. In DNA, the CDR3 is TGTGCCAGCAGCCTGACAGGGTATCGCAATCAGCCCCAGCATTTT. It codes for CASSLTGYRNQPQHF.

V is TRBV7-8 and J is TRBJ2-2; D remains ambiguous. Germline assignment: CDR1 SGHVS and CDR2 FQNEAQ. The germline V and J ends were trimmed by 6 bases and 4 bases, with 15 bases remaining between them. The CDR3 loop spans 15 amino acids. The CDR3 spells CASSFDQSGTGELFF. CDR3 DNA sequence: TGTGCCAGCAGTTTTGACCAGTCGGGCACCGGGGAGCTGTTTTTT.

This clone came up a few times. V and J are TRBV7-2 and TRBJ2-7; 9 bases are shared with TRBD2. The CDR3 is 18 amino acids. Per germline, CDR1 SGHTA and CDR2 FQGNSA. J was trimmed by 0 bases and V by 5 bases; bases with no gene match: 14. The CDR3 is CASSLNVRLAGNSYEQYF. CDR3 coding DNA: TGTGCCAGCAGCCTTAACGTTCGTCTAGCGGGGAACTCCTACGAGCAGTACTTC.

This clone was found a few times. At one end the junction does not follow the germline gene, possibly because of a read error. The chain employs TRBV4-2 and TRBJ2-2; 7 positions agree with TRBD2. This CDR3 comprises 15 residues. Germline values: CDR1 LGHNA, CDR2 YNFKEQ. The CDR3 spells CASRQEGTNIGELFF. CDR3 nucleotide sequence: TGTGCCAGCAGGCAAGAGGGGACTAACATCGGGGAGCTGTTTTTT.

In this sample, this clone turned up a few times. The CDR3 nucleotides are TGTGCCAGCAGCCGACCGGGACAGCAAGAGACCCAGTACTTC. Encoded protein: CASSRPGQQETQYF. The rearrangement uses TRBV7-6 and TRBJ2-5, with TRBD1 matching 7 bases. This CDR3 spans 14 amino acids. The germline V gene encodes CDR1 SGHVS and CDR2 FNYEAQ. V shed 5 bases and J 2 bases; nucleotides not matched to a gene: 5. The full variable domain, completed using reference TRBV7-6 and TRBJ2-5, is GAGVSQSPRYKVTKRGQDVALRCDPISGHVSLYWYRQALGQGPEFLTYFNYEAQQDKSGLPNDRFSAERPEGSISTLTIQRTEQRDSAMYRCASSRPGQQETQYFGPGTRLLVL.

The rearrangement joins TRBV5-1 to TRBJ2-7, with a tentative D call TRBD2 (6 bases). This CDR3 has 15 residues. V was cut by 0 bases and J by 2 bases, with 12 bases left in between. Germline V gene sequence: CDR1 SGHRS, CDR2 YFSETQ. The CDR3 protein is CASSLEVGSPYEQYF. CDR3 DNA sequence: TGCGCCAGCAGCTTGGAGGTCGGGAGTCCCTACGAGCAGTACTTC.

The chain has TRBV27 and TRBJ2-5, with 10 bases identical to TRBD2. The germline CDR1 and CDR2 sequences are MNHEY and SMNVEV (reference sequence). After removal of 8 bases from V and 4 bases from J, the junction contained 7 bases not matched to a gene. The CDR3 covers 14 residues. CDR3 bases: TGTGCCAGCTGGCTAGCGGGAGCAGGAGAGACCCAGTACTTC. It yields the protein CASWLAGAGETQYF.

The rearrangement joins TRBV5-1 to TRBJ1-2; the D is unclear. V was cut by 4 bases and J by 4 bases, with 8 bases left in between. Looked up from germline, CDR1 is SGHRS and CDR2 is YFSETQ. The CDR3 is 12 amino acids. The CDR3 DNA is TGCGCCAGCAGCCCCGGGATCTATGGCTACACCTTC. Protein sequence: CASSPGIYGYTF.

Only a few counts were recorded for this clone. This rearrangement joins TRBV5-1 to TRBJ2-5; 7 bases match TRBD2. V lost 5 bases to trimming and J lost 5 bases; unmatched junction nucleotides: 12. Germline-derived CDR1 and CDR2 are SGHRS and YFSETQ. The CDR3 length is 15 residues. CDR3 nucleotide sequence: TGCGCCAGCAGTCCCACACTACTAGCGATGGAGACCCAGTACTTC. Amino acid sequence: CASSPTLLAMETQYF.

J is TRBJ2-7 and V is TRBV6-1; 8 bases match TRBD1. CDR3 length: 14 amino acids. Germline V CDR1 and CDR2: MNHNS, SASEGT. Trimming at V came to 4 bases and at J to 3 bases, leaving 5 bases not matched to a gene. The CDR3 here is CASSVDRGVYEQYF. CDR3 DNA sequence: TGTGCCAGCAGTGTCGACAGGGGAGTCTACGAGCAGTACTTC.

A single count supports this clone. V and J are TRBV5-5 and TRBJ1-5; maybe TRBD1 (6 bases). Looked up from germline, CDR1 is SGHKS and CDR2 is YYEKEE (reference sequence). The CDR3 extends over 13 amino acids. V lost 4 bases, J lost 4 bases, and 9 bases lay in between. The DNA for the CDR3 is TGTGCCAGCAGCACCCAGGGGAATCAGCCCCAGCATTTT. Protein: CASSTQGNQPQHF.

This chain uses TRBV27 with TRBJ1-5; the D gene is possibly TRBD1 (6 bases). The germline V gene encodes CDR1 MNHEY and CDR2 SMNVEV (reference sequence). V lost 8 bases to trimming and J lost 4 bases, with 12 bases between them. The CDR3 runs 13 residues. The chain's CDR3 is CASGRGLNQPQHF. DNA for the CDR3: TGTGCCAGCGGCAGGGGCCTGAATCAGCCCCAGCATTTT.

The CDR3 reads CASSPPGTVVVGYTF. The CDR3 region has the DNA TGTGCCAGCTCACCGCCCGGGACAGTAGTTGTTGGCTACACCTTC. The genes are TRBV18 and TRBJ1-2, with 7 bases fitting TRBD1. CDR3 size: 15 residues. Germline CDR1 and CDR2: KGHSH and LQKENI. V trimming: 3 bases; J trimming: 7 bases; junction bases outside the gene matches: 11.

The chain couples TRBV14 to TRBJ2-7; D is undetermined. The CDR3 is made up of 14 amino acids. The V and J ends lost 0 bases and 2 bases respectively, with 8 bases between them. Germline CDR1 and CDR2: SGHDN and FVKESK. CDR3 coding DNA: TGTGCCAGCAGCCAAGATCTCCTAGCCTACGAGCAGTACTTC. It yields the protein CASSQDLLAYEQYF.

J is TRBJ2-2 and V is TRBV18; D gene ambiguous. Germline values: CDR1 KGHSH, CDR2 LQKENI. The CDR3 spans 15 residues. The V end lost 3 bases, the J end lost 4 bases, and 12 bases lay between the germline ends. CDR3 sequence (DNA): TGTGCCAGCTCACCGTCACAGCTTACCACCGGGGAGCTGTTTTTT. Translation gives CASSPSQLTTGELFF.

This chain uses TRBV5-5 with TRBJ2-1, with TRBD1 identical over 7 bases. Germline lookup yields CDR1 SGHKS and CDR2 YYEKEE (reference sequence). The length of the CDR3 is 15 residues. Trimming at V came to 6 bases and at J to 0 bases, leaving 6 bases not matched to a gene. DNA for the CDR3: TGTGCCAGCACTAGGACAGGAGACTCCTACAATGAGCAGTTCTTC. It specifies CASTRTGDSYNEQFF.